The present T cell receptor (beta chain) was sequenced within a study of blood T cell repertoires in COVID-19. Data came from immunoSEQ multiplex PCR; TCRdb stores just in-frame clones and leaves some out. The top ten clones hold less than 7% of a sample with around 210,000 clones, around 81% of them seen once. This CDR3 comprises 14 residues. Germline V gene data show CDR1 as LGHDT and CDR2 as YNNKEL (reference sequence). The ends were cut back, 5 bases at V and 0 bases at J, with 9 bases in the middle. Material: peripheral blood. The chain uses TRBV3-1 (or the pseudogene TRBV3-2) and TRBJ2-3, with D perhaps matching TRBD2 (7 bases). This clonotype was sampled from a woman aged 70-85 years with acute or convalescent COVID-19. The CDR3 DNA reads as TGTGCCAGCAGCAGGGGGGGTAGCACAGATACGCAGTATTTT. Translation gives CASSRGGSTDTQYF.